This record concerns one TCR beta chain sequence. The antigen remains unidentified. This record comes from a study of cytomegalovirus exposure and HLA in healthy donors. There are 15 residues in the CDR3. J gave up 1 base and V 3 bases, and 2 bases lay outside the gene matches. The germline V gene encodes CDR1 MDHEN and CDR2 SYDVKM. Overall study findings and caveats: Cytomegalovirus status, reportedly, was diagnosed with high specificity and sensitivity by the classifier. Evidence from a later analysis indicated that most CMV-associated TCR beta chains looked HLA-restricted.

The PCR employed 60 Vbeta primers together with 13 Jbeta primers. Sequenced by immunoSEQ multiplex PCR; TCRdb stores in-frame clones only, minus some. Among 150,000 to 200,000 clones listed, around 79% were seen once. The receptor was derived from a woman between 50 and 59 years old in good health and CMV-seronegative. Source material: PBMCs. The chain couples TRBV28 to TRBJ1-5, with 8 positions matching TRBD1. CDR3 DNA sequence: TGTGCCAGCAGTTTGGGACAGGCCAGCAATCAGCCCCAGCATTTT. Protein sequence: CASSLGQASNQPQHF.